This T cell receptor (beta chain) was found in a study of blood T cell repertoires in COVID-19. Study in general: Nucleic acid was either cDNA or gDNA, and it came from T cells, B-cell-depleted T cells, or PBMCs.

Method: immunoSEQ multiplex PCR; TCRdb's copy keeps in-frame clones and lacks some. The profile shows around 93,000 clones, 77% of them singletons. Only a few counts were recorded for this clone. The CDR3 spans 14 residues. Germline V lookup: CDR1 LNHDA, CDR2 SQIVND (reference sequence). The V end lost 3 bases, the J end lost 2 bases, and 11 bases lay between the germline ends. The sample was peripheral blood. The receptor was isolated from a woman aged 80 or over with acute or convalescent COVID-19. This rearrangement joins TRBV19 to TRBJ2-7, with D perhaps matching TRBD2 (5 bases). This chain's CDR3 is CASSMRTGTYEQYF. In nucleotides, the CDR3 is TGTGCCAGTAGTATGCGGACGGGAACCTACGAGCAGTACTTC. Filled out from reference TRBV19 and TRBJ2-7, the complete variable domain reads DGGITQSPKYLFRKEGQNVTLSCEQNLNHDAMYWYRQDPGQGLRLIYYSQIVNDFQKGDIAEGYSVSREKKESFPLTVTSAQKNPTAFYLCASSMRTGTYEQYFGPGTRLTVT.